The 28 T cell receptor beta chains given below trace back to one sample, sequenced in a study of T-cell memory formation after mild COVID-19. TCRdb used MiXCR to reprocess the 5' RACE reads, holding one entry per CDR3 protein. The repertoire holds about 400,000 distinct CDR3 sequences, with less than 25% as singletons. The sample taken for sequencing was PBMCs or a T cell subset sorted from them (not recorded which). All receptors come from an adult woman who had mild COVID-19 (a few samples of this study predate the infection). Cell type and time point are not known.

This clonotype was counted between two and nine times. This chain joins TRBV15 and TRBJ2-7; possibly TRBD1 or TRBD2 for D (7 bases each). V was pared by 0 bases and J by 9 bases, with 21 bases between. The germline V gene has CDR1 LNHNV and CDR2 YYDKDF (reference sequence). The CDR3 has 16 residues. CDR3 DNA sequence: TGTGCCACCAGCAGAGAACCCACTAGCGTCAGGGGGGGGCAGTACTTC. Translated: CATSREPTSVRGGQYF.

This clonotype turned up a few times. The chain has TRBV6-2 or TRBV6-3 and TRBJ2-7, with 7 bases fitting TRBD1. The CDR3 contains 15 residues. V shed 7 bases and J 0 bases; nucleotides not matched to a gene: 9. The germline V gene has CDR1 MNHEY and CDR2 SVGEGT. DNA of the CDR3: TGTGCCAGCAATGACCGGGACAGATACTCCTACGAGCAGTACTTC. It codes for CASNDRDRYSYEQYF.

V and J are TRBV11-2 and TRBJ2-3; D possibly uses TRBD1 or TRBD2 (5 bases each). The CDR3 length is 17 residues. V was pared by 5 bases and J by 2 bases, with 20 bases between. CDR1 is SGHAT, CDR2 FQNNGV, per germline. This CDR3 is CASSPARGSSFTDTQYF. The CDR3 DNA sequence: TGTGCCAGCAGCCCCGCGAGGGGCTCTTCCTTCACAGATACGCAGTATTTT.

The chain combines TRBV12-3 or TRBV12-4 with TRBJ2-7, with 9 nucleotides matching TRBD2. The CDR3 runs to 14 residues. V gave up 6 bases and J gave up 6 bases; unmatched junction bases: 9. In DNA form, the CDR3 reads TGTGCCAGCAGGTCTAGCGGGGTGAGGGCCGAGCAGTACTTC. It translates to CASRSSGVRAEQYF.

The table lists this clonotype with a few counts. The chain carries TRBV6-1 and TRBJ2-1; D might be TRBD1 (6 bases). The length of the CDR3 is 14 residues. The V gene's germline CDR1 is MNHNS and CDR2 SASEGT. Trimming took 8 bases from V and 8 from J, leaving 19 bases between them. CDR3 loop: CASSWEQGRHEQFF. The CDR3, as DNA: TGTGCCAGCTCCTGGGAACAGGGTAGGCATGAGCAGTTCTTC.

The CDR3 DNA follows: TGTGCCAGCAGTTTGAAGCGGACTAGCGGGAGACCCAGGGCCTTCGCAGATACGCAGTATTTT. Translation gives CASSLKRTSGRPRAFADTQYF. This chain uses TRBV12-3 or TRBV12-4 with TRBJ2-3, with 13 bases that match TRBD2. This CDR3 comprises 21 residues. V dropped 3 bases and J dropped 4; count of bases not matched to a gene: 19.

In its sample, this clonotype was seen a few times. The chain links TRBV10-3 to TRBJ2-3; D gene uncertain. V was pared by 2 bases and J by 0 bases, with 3 bases between. The V gene's germline CDR1 is ENHRY and CDR2 SYGVKD. This CDR3 is 13 amino acids long. The chain's CDR3 is CAISEASTDTQYF. The CDR3 DNA is TGTGCCATCAGTGAGGCTAGCACAGATACGCAGTATTTT.

There are many counts of this clonotype. V is TRBV20-1 and J is TRBJ1-6; TRBD1 might be the D (5 bases). Per germline, CDR1 DFQATT and CDR2 SNEGSKA (reference sequence). The CDR3 extends over 15 amino acids. V was cut by 0 bases and J by 5 bases, with 11 bases left in between. The CDR3 DNA sequence: TGCAGTGCTAGAGATCCAGGCAGGGATAATTCACCCCTCCACTTT. Its protein product is CSARDPGRDNSPLHF.

This clonotype was seen a few times. The chain carries TRBV5-1 and TRBJ2-5, with TRBD1 matching over 7 bases. Trimming removed 2 bases from V and 5 bases from J; junction bases left unmatched: 6. The CDR3 contains 14 residues. Germline lookup yields CDR1 SGHRS and CDR2 YFSETQ. CDR3 sequence reads: CASSLAIRGETQYF. CDR3 nucleotide sequence: TGCGCCAGCAGCTTAGCCATCAGGGGGGAGACCCAGTACTTC.

This clonotype occurred a few times. The V gene is TRBV6-5, the J gene TRBJ2-1, with 11 bases matching TRBD1. CDR1 and CDR2 (germline): MNHEY, SVGAGI. The CDR3 is 15 residues long. V lost 5 bases to trimming and J lost 4 bases; unmatched junction nucleotides: 4. In nucleotides, the CDR3 is TGTGCCAGCAGTAAGGACAGGGGGCCTTACAATGAGCAGTTCTTC. Protein product: CASSKDRGPYNEQFF.

This sequence joins TRBV7-2 and TRBJ1-3; D not certain. The CDR3 loop spans 15 amino acids. The V gene lost 4 bases and the J gene lost 2 bases, with 12 bases spanning the gap. Per germline, CDR1 SGHTA and CDR2 FQGNSA. The DNA for the CDR3 is TGTGCCAGCAGCTACGACGGGAATCCTGGAAACACCATATATTTT. It yields the protein CASSYDGNPGNTIYF.

This clonotype was seen more than once but under ten times. The chain employs TRBV20-1 and TRBJ2-3, with 8 nucleotides matching TRBD1. CDR1 is DFQATT, CDR2 SNEGSKA, per germline (reference sequence). V shed 2 bases, J shed 0 bases, and the junction held 10 bases outside the gene matches. This CDR3 spans 17 amino acids. DNA of the CDR3: TGCAGTGCTAGAAGGACAGGGACGTCGACTAGCACAGATACGCAGTATTTT. It specifies CSARRTGTSTSTDTQYF.

V and J are TRBV6-1 and TRBJ1-2, with 7 bases that match TRBD1. The germline gives CDR1 MNHNS, CDR2 SASEGT. The CDR3 extends over 15 amino acids. V was pared by 6 bases and J by 4 bases, with 11 bases of the junction left unmatched. The CDR3 DNA sequence: TGTGCCAGCAGCCTAGGGACAGTAGAACCCTATGGCTACACCTTC. Translated: CASSLGTVEPYGYTF.

The chain recombines TRBV5-6 with TRBJ2-2, with 7 bases identical to TRBD1. Germline CDR1 reads SGHDT; CDR2 reads YYEEEE. Trimming took 4 bases from V and 4 from J; bases not matched to a gene: 10. The CDR3 extends over 16 amino acids. CDR3 coding DNA: TGTGCCAGCAGCGTCGGGCCGAACAGGGGCACCGGGGAGCTGTTTTTT. Its translation: CASSVGPNRGTGELFF. The full variable domain, in which reference TRBV5-6 and TRBJ2-2 provide the parts outside the CDR3, is DAGVTQSPTHLIKTRGQQVTLRCSPKSGHDTVSWYQQALGQGPQFIFQYYEEEERQRGNFPDRFSGHQFPNYSSELNVNALLLGDSALYLCASSVGPNRGTGELFFGEGSRLTVL.

The V and J genes are TRBV7-2 and TRBJ2-7, with D unclear. CDR3 length: 13 residues. The V end was cut by 5 bases, the J end by 4 bases, with 12 bases between. Germline V CDR1 and CDR2: SGHTA, FQGNSA. The DNA for the CDR3 is TGTGCCAGCAGCCCCGGCATGGTGTACGAGCAGTACTTC. The encoded protein is CASSPGMVYEQYF.

This clonotype was observed a few times. The chain has TRBV4-1 and TRBJ2-2, with 9 nucleotides matching TRBD1. Trimming took 1 base from V and 8 from J; bases not matched to a gene: 8. The CDR3 is made up of 16 amino acids. The germline gives CDR1 MGHRA, CDR2 YSYEKL. CDR3 region: CASSQGAGTGIGELFF. CDR3 in DNA: TGCGCCAGCAGCCAAGGTGCCGGGACAGGGATTGGGGAGCTGTTTTTT.

As DNA, the CDR3 is TGTGCCAGCAGCTTGGACAGGTCAGCCTACAATGAGCAGTTCTTC. The encoded protein is CASSLDRSAYNEQFF. This sequence joins TRBV7-9 and TRBJ2-1, with TRBD1 matching 7 bases. The length of the CDR3 is 15 residues. Germline V gives CDR1 SEHNR, CDR2 FQNEAQ (reference sequence). V shed 3 bases, J shed 2 bases, and the junction held 4 bases outside the gene matches.

This clonotype was counted between two and nine times. The chain carries TRBV5-1 and TRBJ2-7; no clear D. Germline V CDR1 and CDR2: SGHRS, YFSETQ. The CDR3 totals 14 residues. Trimming took off 4 bases at V and 5 bases at J, with 16 bases between the two ends. The CDR3 nucleotides are TGCGCCAGCAGCCCCCGCCCCATGATCCACGAGCAGTACTTC. Residues: CASSPRPMIHEQYF.

The V and J genes are TRBV27 and TRBJ1-2, with unresolved D. Germline loops: CDR1 MNHEY, CDR2 SMNVEV (reference sequence). This CDR3 comprises 14 residues. V dropped 6 bases and J dropped 5 bases, with 16 bases sitting between them. CDR3 residues: CASRGLTWGYGYTF. In nucleotides, the CDR3 is TGTGCCAGCAGAGGACTGACCTGGGGATATGGCTACACCTTC.

In nucleotides, the CDR3 is TGTGCCACCAGTGAGCCGACAGGGGGCGATGAGCAGTTCTTC. It yields the protein CATSEPTGGDEQFF. This chain uses TRBV24-1 with TRBJ2-1; 10 positions match TRBD1. The CDR3 is 14 residues long. Germline V CDR1 and CDR2: KGHDR, SFDVKD. Trimming took 4 bases from V and 8 from J; bases not matched to a gene: 4.

There are a few counts of this clonotype. The rearrangement uses TRBV11-1 and TRBJ1-1; D is unclear. Trimming removed 5 bases at V and 4 bases at J, with 11 bases between. The germline V gene encodes CDR1 SGHAT and CDR2 FQDESV (reference sequence). This CDR3 contains 13 residues. CDR3 in amino acids: CASSEFGVTEAFF. The CDR3 DNA reads TGTGCCAGCAGCGAGTTTGGGGTCACTGAAGCTTTCTTT.

This clonotype appeared a few times. V is TRBV3-1 and J is TRBJ2-7, with 11 bases that match TRBD2. The CDR3 runs 15 residues. J was trimmed by 3 bases and V by 5 bases; bases with no gene match: 6. Per germline, CDR1 LGHDT and CDR2 YNNKEL (reference sequence). The CDR3 here is CASSSGLAGLYEQYF. CDR3 nucleotide sequence: TGTGCCAGCAGCTCCGGACTAGCGGGCCTCTACGAGCAGTACTTC.

The V call is TRBV7-6, the J call TRBJ2-1; 9 positions agree with TRBD2. The CDR3 is 16 residues long. After removal of 0 bases from V and 2 bases from J, the junction contained 2 bases not matched to a gene. Germline V gene sequence: CDR1 SGHVS, CDR2 FNYEAQ. The CDR3 sequence: CASSLALAGTYNEQFF. Written as DNA, the CDR3 is TGTGCCAGCAGCTTAGCTCTAGCGGGGACCTACAATGAGCAGTTCTTC. Looking up the rest from reference TRBV7-6 and TRBJ2-1 gives the full variable domain: GAGVSQSPRYKVTKRGQDVALRCDPISGHVSLYWYRQALGQGPEFLTYFNYEAQQDKSGLPNDRFSAERPEGSISTLTIQRTEQRDSAMYRCASSLALAGTYNEQFFGPGTRLTVL.

The chain joins TRBV7-9 to TRBJ2-3; 11 bases are shared with TRBD2. CDR3 length: 18 residues. Looked up from germline, CDR1 is SEHNR and CDR2 is FQNEAQ (reference sequence). V was clipped by 4 bases and J by 6 bases; unmatched bases: 15. CDR3 region: CASSSLTGLAASSDTQYF. For the CDR3, the DNA is TGTGCCAGCAGCTCCCTCACGGGACTAGCGGCCTCTTCGGATACGCAGTATTTT.

This clonotype has more than one count but fewer than ten. The J gene is TRBJ2-4, the V gene TRBV3-1; tentative D call: TRBD1 (6 bases). This CDR3 is built from 19 residues. Germline lookup yields CDR1 LGHDT and CDR2 YNNKEL (reference sequence). Trimming removed 1 base from V and 3 bases from J, with 22 bases in between. In DNA form, the CDR3 reads TGTGCCAGCAGCCAAGTAAGGTTGTCTTCAGGGGACGGCAAAAACATTCAGTACTTC. Protein sequence: CASSQVRLSSGDGKNIQYF.

This clonotype was counted a few times. V is TRBV7-8 and J is TRBJ2-3, with TRBD2 matching over 8 bases. With V trimmed by 6 bases and J by 3 bases, 11 bases remained unmatched. The CDR3 contains 16 residues. Per the germline V gene, CDR1 is SGHVS and CDR2 is FQNEAQ. The CDR3 nucleotides are TGTGCCAGCAGTCTACCCGGGGGGGACGGGACAGATACGCAGTATTTT. Translation gives CASSLPGGDGTDTQYF. The complete variable domain, with remaining parts taken from reference TRBV7-8 and TRBJ2-3, reads GAGVSQSPRYKVAKRGQDVALRCDPISGHVSLFWYQQALGQGPEFLTYFQNEAQLDKSGLPSDRFFAERPEGSVSTLKIQRTQQEDSAVYLCASSLPGGDGTDTQYFGPGTRLTVL.

This clonotype occurred a few times. V and J are TRBV4-1 and TRBJ2-7; perhaps TRBD1 as D (5 bases). CDR3 length equals 17 residues. Trimming cost V 4 bases and J 0 bases, with 19 bases left between them. Germline CDR1 reads MGHRA; CDR2 reads YSYEKL. The CDR3 reads CASSPQWGSLGSYEQYF. The CDR3, as DNA: TGCGCCAGCAGCCCACAATGGGGCTCCTTAGGCTCCTACGAGCAGTACTTC.

This chain joins TRBV20-1 and TRBJ2-7; maybe TRBD1 (6 bases). Germline lookup yields CDR1 DFQATT and CDR2 SNEGSKA (reference sequence). The V and J ends lost 6 bases and 1 base respectively, with 10 bases between them. This CDR3 spans 12 amino acids. DNA of the CDR3: TGCAGTGCGGAGACAGGATCCTACGAGCAGTACTTC. The encoded protein is CSAETGSYEQYF.